This T cell receptor (beta chain) emerged from a study of T cell repertoires in cytomegalovirus infection. This CDR3 spans 15 amino acids. Germline CDR1 is SGHVS and CDR2 is FNYEAQ. V was pared by 1 base and J by 4 bases, with 11 bases between. This clonotype was seen only once. Antigen: not known. A much larger clone differs by one base, so this may be a read error. TCRdb processed the reads anew with MiXCR; each CDR3 protein has one entry. In the table there are some 800,000 distinct CDR3 sequences, approximately 30% of which are singletons. The receptor was derived from a human donor in good health (CMV status not recorded). Some clones in this sample may be carry-over from other donors' samples. Specimen: cultured CD8+ T cells from PBMCs, collected from culture after CMV antigen stimulation. The chain carries TRBV7-6 and TRBJ2-1, with D possibly matching TRBD2 (5 bases). The CDR3 reads CASSLGQDLYNEQFF. The CDR3 coding sequence is TGTGCCAGCAGCTTAGGGCAGGACTTATACAATGAGCAGTTCTTC.